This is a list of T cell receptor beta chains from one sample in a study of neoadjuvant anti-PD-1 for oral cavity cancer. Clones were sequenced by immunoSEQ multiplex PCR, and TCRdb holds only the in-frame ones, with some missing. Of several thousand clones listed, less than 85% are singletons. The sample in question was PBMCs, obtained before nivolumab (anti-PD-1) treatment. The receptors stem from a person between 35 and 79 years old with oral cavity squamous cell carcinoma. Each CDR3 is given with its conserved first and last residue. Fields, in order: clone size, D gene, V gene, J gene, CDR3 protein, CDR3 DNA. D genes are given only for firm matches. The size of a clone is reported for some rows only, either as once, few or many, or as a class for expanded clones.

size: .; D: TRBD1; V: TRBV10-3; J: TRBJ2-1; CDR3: CATHPGQGNYNEQFF; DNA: TGTGCCACGCACCCCGGACAGGGGAACTACAATGAGCAGTTCTTC
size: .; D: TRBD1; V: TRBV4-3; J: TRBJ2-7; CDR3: CASSHGSGTGAYEQYF; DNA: TGCGCCAGCAGCCACGGATCCGGGACAGGAGCCTACGAGCAGTACTTC
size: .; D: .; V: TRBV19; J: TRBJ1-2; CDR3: CASSIDAHF; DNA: TGTGCCAGTAGTATAGATGCCCACTTC
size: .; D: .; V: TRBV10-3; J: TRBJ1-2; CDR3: CAISDDRIGYTF; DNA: TGTGCCATCAGTGACGACAGGATTGGCTACACCTTC
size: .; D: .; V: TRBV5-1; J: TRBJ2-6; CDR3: CASSTPSRGPPELGANVLTF; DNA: TGCGCCAGCAGCACCCCCTCCAGGGGACCCCCAGAGCTCGGGGCCAACGTCCTGACTTTC
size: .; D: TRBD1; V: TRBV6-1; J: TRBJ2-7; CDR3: CATGTVNTYEQYF; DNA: TGTGCCACCGGGACAGTGAATACCTACGAGCAGTACTTC
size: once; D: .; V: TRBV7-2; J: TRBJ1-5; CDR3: CASSLMGVSQPQHF; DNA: TGTGCCAGCAGCTTGATGGGGGTGAGTCAGCCCCAGCATTTT
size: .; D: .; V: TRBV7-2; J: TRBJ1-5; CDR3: CASSLTGQPQHF; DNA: TGTGCCAGCAGCTTAACAGGGCAGCCCCAGCATTTT
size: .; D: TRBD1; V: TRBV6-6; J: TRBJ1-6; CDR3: CASGDREVYNSPLHF; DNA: TGTGCCAGCGGGGACAGGGAGGTTTATAATTCACCCCTCCACTTT
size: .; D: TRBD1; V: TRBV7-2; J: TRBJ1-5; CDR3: CASSLSRQGRLGQPQHF; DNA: TGTGCCAGCAGCTTATCGAGACAGGGGCGCTTGGGTCAGCCCCAGCATTTT
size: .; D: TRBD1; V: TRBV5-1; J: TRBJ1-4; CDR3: CASSLGTGGRQKLFF; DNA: TGCGCCAGCAGCTTGGGGACAGGGGGAAGGCAAAAACTGTTTTTT
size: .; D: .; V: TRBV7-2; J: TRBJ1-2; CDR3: CASSFLGNGGYTF; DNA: TGTGCCAGCAGCTTCTTAGGTAACGGTGGCTACACCTTC